This note documents a single TCR beta chain sequence. Authors' processing steps: Reference gene primer amplification yielded estimated nucleated cell counts. Only in-frame clones appear in the TCRdb table, and some are missing; sequencing was by immunoSEQ multiplex PCR. Clonal size and the V and J genes are those of that table, whereas D and trimming came from the DNA. Of roughly 62,000 clones listed, around 90% are singletons. This record comes from a study of blood T cell repertoires in COVID-19. In the study overall: Acute-phase and convalescent COVID-19 samples originated in the United States, Italy and Spain. Sources were T cells, B-cell-depleted T cells, or PBMCs; the material itself was cDNA or gDNA.

The germline gives CDR1 SGHVS, CDR2 FNYEAQ. V lost 4 bases, J lost 6 bases, and 9 bases stayed unmatched. There are 15 residues in the CDR3. This receptor was obtained from a human donor in a cohort sampled during active COVID-19. The gene calls are TRBV7-6 and TRBJ1-2; 9 positions agree with TRBD1. What was sequenced was peripheral blood. The CDR3 spells CASSSYKDRGDGYTF. As DNA, the CDR3 is TGTGCCAGCAGCTCATACAAGGACAGGGGTGATGGCTACACCTTC.